This T cell receptor (beta chain) derives from a study of cytomegalovirus exposure and HLA in healthy donors. Study details: A subsequent analysis reported that the 120 or so validation repertoires were produced on the same platform that had also been used for the approximately 700 first-cohort repertoires.

The study's findings and limits: Cytomegalovirus-associated status was assigned to about 180 TCR beta chains.

Sequencing used immunoSEQ multiplex PCR; TCRdb keeps in-frame clones, though not all of them. This table holds 300,000 or so clones, approximately 86% found once. Separate from the 666-subject first cohort was the roughly 120-subject validation cohort, to which the donors belonged. Regarding this clone: Its antigen remains unidentified.

This receptor was obtained from a man aged 30 to 45 in good health and CMV-seronegative. The specimen sequenced was PBMCs.

CDR3 DNA: TGTGCCAGTAGTACCGGGACTCTTCCTCTGTCACCCCTCCACTTT. This translates into CASSTGTLPLSPLHF. J is TRBJ1-6 and V is TRBV19; the D gene is possibly TRBD1 (5 bases). CDR3 length equals 15 residues. The V end was cut by 4 bases, the J end by 10 bases, with 17 bases between. Germline values: CDR1 LNHDA, CDR2 SQIVND (reference sequence).